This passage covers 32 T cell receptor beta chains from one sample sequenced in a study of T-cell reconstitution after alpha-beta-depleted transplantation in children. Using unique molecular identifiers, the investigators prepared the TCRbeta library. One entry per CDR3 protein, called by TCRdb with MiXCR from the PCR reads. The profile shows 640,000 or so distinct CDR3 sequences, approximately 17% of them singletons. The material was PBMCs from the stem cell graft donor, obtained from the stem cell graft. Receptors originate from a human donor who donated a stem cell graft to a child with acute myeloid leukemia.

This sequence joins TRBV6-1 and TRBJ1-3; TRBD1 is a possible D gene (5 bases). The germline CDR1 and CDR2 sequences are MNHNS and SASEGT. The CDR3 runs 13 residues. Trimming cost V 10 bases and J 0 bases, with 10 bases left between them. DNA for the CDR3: TGTGCCATCCGACAGTTCTCTGGAAACACCATATATTTT. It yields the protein CAIRQFSGNTIYF.

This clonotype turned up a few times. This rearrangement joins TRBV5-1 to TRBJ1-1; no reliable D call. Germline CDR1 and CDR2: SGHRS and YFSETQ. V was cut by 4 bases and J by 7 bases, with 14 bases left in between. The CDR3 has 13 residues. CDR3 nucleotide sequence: TGCGCCAGCAGCGTGGGCCCGGGGAGTGAAGCTTTCTTT. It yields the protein CASSVGPGSEAFF.

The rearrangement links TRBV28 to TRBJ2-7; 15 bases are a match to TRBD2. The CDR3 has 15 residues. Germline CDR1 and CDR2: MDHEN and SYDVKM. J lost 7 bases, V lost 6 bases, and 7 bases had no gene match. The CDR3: CASRGLAGGHWEQYV. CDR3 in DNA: TGTGCCAGCAGAGGACTAGCGGGGGGGCATTGGGAGCAGTACGTC.

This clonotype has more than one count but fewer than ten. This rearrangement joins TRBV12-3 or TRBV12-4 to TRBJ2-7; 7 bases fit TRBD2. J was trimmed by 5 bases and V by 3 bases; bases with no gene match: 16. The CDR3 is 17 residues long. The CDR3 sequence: CASSFFASGAGFHEQYF. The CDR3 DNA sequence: TGTGCCAGCAGTTTTTTTGCCAGCGGGGCAGGCTTCCACGAGCAGTACTTC.

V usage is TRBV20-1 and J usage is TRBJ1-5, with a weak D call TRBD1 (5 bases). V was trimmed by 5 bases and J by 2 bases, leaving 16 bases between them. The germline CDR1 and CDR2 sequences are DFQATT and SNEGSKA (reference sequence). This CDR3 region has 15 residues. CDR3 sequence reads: CSAETFGARNQPQHF. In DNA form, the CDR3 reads TGCAGTGCTGAGACCTTTGGGGCTCGCAATCAGCCCCAGCATTTT.

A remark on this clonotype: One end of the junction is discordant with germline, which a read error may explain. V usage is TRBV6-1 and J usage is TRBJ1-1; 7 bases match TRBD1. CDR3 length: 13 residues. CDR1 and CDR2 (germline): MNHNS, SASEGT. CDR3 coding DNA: TGTGCCAGCAGCGAAGGGGACAGCGCTAAAGCTTTCTTT. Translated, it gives CASSEGDSAKAFF.

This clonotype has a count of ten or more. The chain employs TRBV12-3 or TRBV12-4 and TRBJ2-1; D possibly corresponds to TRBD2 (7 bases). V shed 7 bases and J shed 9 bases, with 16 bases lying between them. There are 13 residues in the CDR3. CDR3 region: CASTLRGGGEQFF. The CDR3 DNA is TGTGCCAGCACTCTAAGAGGGGGGGGTGAGCAGTTCTTC.

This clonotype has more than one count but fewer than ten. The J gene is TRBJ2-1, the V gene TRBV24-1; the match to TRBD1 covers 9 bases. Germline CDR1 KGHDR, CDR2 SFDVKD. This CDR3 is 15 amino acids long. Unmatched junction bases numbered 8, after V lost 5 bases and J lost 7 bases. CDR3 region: CATSVGGTGRNEQFF. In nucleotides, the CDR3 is TGTGCCACCAGTGTTGGAGGGACAGGGCGAAATGAGCAGTTCTTC.

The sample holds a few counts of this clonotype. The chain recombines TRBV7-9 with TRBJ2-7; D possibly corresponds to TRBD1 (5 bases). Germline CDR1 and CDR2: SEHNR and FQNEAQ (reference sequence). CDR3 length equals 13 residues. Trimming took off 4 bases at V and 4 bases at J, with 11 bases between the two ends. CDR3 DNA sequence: TGTGCCAGCAGCTCCCGAACAGGTTACGAGCAGTACTTC. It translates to CASSSRTGYEQYF.

The CDR3 protein is CASRGSTGFQYNEQFF. DNA of the CDR3: TGCGCCAGCAGGGGTAGTACAGGATTCCAATACAATGAGCAGTTCTTC. V usage is TRBV5-1 and J usage is TRBJ2-1, with D maybe TRBD1 (5 bases). The CDR3 sequence is 16 residues long. Looked up from germline, CDR1 is SGHRS and CDR2 is YFSETQ. V dropped 5 bases and J dropped 4 bases, with 19 bases sitting between them.

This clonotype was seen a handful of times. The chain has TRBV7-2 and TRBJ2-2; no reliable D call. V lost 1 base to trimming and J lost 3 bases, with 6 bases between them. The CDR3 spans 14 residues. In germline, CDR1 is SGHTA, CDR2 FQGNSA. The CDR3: CASSLGLDTGELFF. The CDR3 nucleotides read TGTGCCAGCAGCTTAGGTCTGGACACCGGGGAGCTGTTTTTT. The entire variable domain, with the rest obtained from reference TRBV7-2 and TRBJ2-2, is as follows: GAGVSQSPSNKVTEKGKDVELRCDPISGHTALYWYRQSLGQGLEFLIYFQGNSAPDKSGLPSDRFSAERTGGSVSTLTIQRTQQEDSAVYLCASSLGLDTGELFFGEGSRLTVL.

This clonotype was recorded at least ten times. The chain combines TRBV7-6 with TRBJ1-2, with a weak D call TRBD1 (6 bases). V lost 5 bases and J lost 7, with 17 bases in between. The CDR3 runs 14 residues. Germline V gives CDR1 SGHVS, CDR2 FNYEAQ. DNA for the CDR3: TGTGCCAGCAGCGTATCGCAGGGGCCGGGTGGCTACACCTTC. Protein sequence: CASSVSQGPGGYTF.

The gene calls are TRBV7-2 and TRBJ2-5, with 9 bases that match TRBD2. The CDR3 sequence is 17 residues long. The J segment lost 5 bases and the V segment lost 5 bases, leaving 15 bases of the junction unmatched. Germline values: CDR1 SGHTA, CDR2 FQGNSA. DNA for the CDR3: TGTGCCAGCAGCCCTACCGGCACTAGCGGGTTTGTGGAGACCCAGTACTTC. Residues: CASSPTGTSGFVETQYF.

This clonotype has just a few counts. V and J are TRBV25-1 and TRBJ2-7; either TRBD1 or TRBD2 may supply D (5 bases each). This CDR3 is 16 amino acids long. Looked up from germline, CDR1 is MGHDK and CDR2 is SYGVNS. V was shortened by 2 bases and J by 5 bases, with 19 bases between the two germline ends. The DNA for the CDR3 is TGTGCCAGCAGTGAACGGGGAAGACAGACCACCCACGAGCAGTACTTC. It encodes CASSERGRQTTHEQYF.

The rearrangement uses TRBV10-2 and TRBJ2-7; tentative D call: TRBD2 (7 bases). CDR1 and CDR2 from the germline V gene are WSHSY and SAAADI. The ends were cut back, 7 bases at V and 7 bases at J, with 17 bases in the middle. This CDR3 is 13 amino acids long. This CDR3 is CASKGGALSEQYF. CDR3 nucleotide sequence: TGCGCCAGCAAAGGGGGGGCGCTGTCTGAGCAGTACTTC.

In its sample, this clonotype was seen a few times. The CDR3 DNA follows: TGTGCCAGCAGCCAAAGGACAGGGGGAGCGGATAATTCACCCCTCCACTTT. This codes for CASSQRTGGADNSPLHF. The chain has TRBV7-2 and TRBJ1-6; 10 bases match TRBD1. CDR1 is SGHTA and CDR2 is FQGNSA in the germline V gene. This CDR3 comprises 17 residues. V lost 5 bases to trimming and J lost 5 bases; unmatched junction nucleotides: 9.

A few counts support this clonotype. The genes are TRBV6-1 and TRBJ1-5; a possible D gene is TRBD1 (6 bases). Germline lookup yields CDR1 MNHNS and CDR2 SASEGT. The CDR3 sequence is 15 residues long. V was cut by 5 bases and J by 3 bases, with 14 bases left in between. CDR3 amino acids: CASSPRGAPNQPQHF. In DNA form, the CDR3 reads TGTGCCAGCAGTCCGAGGGGGGCGCCCAATCAGCCCCAGCATTTT.

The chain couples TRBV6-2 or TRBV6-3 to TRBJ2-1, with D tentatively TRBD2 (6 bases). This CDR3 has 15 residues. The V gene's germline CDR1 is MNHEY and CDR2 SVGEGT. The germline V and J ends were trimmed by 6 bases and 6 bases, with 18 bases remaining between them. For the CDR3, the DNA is TGTGCCAGCAGCTACACGGGACTTGGGGGCAATGAGCAGTTCTTC. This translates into CASSYTGLGGNEQFF.

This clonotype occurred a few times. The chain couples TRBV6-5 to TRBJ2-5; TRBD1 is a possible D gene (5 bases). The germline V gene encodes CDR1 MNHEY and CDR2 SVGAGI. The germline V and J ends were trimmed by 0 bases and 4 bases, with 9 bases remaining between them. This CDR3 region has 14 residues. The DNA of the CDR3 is TGTGCCAGCAGTTACTCGCGTCAGGGAGAGACCCAGTACTTC. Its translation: CASSYSRQGETQYF.

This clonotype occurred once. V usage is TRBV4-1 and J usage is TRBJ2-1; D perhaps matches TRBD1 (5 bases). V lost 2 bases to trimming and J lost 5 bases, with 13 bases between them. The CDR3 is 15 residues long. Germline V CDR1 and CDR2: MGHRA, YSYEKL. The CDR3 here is CASSQSPGLNNEQFF. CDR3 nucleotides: TGCGCCAGCAGCCAATCCCCAGGGTTAAACAATGAGCAGTTCTTC.

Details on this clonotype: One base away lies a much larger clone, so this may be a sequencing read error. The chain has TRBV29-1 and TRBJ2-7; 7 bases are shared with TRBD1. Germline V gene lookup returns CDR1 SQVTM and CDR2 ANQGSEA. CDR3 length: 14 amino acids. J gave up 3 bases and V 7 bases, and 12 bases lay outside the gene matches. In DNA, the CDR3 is TGCAGCGCTGAGGCCGGGACAGTGGACTACGAGCAGTACTTC. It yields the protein CSAEAGTVDYEQYF.

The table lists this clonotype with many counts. The CDR3 nucleotides read TGCAGCGTCGCAGGGACAGGAAAACAAATGAACACTGAAGCTTTCTTT. Its translation is CSVAGTGKQMNTEAFF. The chain carries TRBV29-1 and TRBJ1-1, with 8 bases aligning to TRBD1. With V trimmed by 6 bases and J by 0 bases, 12 bases remained unmatched. The CDR3 covers 16 residues. The germline V gene encodes CDR1 SQVTM and CDR2 ANQGSEA. The entire variable domain, with the rest obtained from reference TRBV29-1 and TRBJ1-1, is as follows: SAVISQKPSRDICQRGTSLTIQCQVDSQVTMMFWYRQQPGQSLTLIATANQGSEATYESGFVIDKFPISRPNLTFSTLTVSNMSPEDSSIYLCSVAGTGKQMNTEAFFGQGTRLTVV.

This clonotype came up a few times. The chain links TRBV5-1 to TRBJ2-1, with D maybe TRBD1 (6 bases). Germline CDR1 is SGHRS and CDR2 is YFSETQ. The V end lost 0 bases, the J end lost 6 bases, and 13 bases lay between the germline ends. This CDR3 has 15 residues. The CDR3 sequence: CASSLVAGAGNEQFF. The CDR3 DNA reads TGCGCCAGCAGCTTGGTGGCAGGGGCGGGCAATGAGCAGTTCTTC.

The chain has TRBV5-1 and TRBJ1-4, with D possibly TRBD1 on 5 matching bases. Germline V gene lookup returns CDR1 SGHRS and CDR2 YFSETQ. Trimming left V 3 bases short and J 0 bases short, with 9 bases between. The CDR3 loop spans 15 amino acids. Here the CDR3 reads CASSSKGATNEKLFF. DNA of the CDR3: TGCGCCAGCAGCTCTAAAGGGGCAACTAATGAAAAACTGTTTTTT.

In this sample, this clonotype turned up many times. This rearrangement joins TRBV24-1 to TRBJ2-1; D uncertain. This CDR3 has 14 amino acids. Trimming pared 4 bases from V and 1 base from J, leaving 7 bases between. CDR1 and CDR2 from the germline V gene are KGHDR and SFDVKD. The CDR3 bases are TGTGCCACCAGTGACGCCAGGTCCTACAATGAGCAGTTCTTC. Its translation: CATSDARSYNEQFF.

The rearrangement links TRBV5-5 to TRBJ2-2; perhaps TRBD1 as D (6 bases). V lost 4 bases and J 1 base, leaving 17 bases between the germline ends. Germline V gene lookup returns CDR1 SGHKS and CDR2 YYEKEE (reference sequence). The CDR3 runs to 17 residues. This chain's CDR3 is CASSPIRDILNTGELFF. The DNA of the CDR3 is TGTGCCAGCAGCCCTATCCGGGACATTCTGAACACCGGGGAGCTGTTTTTT.

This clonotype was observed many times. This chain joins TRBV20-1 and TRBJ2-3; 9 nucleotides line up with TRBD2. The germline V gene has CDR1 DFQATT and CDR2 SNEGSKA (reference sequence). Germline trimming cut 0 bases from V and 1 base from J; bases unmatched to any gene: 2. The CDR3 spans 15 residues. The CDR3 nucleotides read TGCAGTGCTAGAGATTCTAGCGGGGGCACAGATACGCAGTATTTT. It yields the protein CSARDSSGGTDTQYF.

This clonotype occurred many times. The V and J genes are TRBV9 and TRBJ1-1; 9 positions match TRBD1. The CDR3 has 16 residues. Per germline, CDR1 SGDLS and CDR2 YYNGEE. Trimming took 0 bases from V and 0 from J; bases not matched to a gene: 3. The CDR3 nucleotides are TGTGCCAGCAGCGTAGGATGGGACAGGGTGAACACTGAAGCTTTCTTT. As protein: CASSVGWDRVNTEAFF.

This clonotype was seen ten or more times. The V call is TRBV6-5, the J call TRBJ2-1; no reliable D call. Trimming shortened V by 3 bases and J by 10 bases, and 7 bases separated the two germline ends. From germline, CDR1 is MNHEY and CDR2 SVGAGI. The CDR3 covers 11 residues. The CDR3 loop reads CASSYGKEQFF. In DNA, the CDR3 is TGTGCCAGCAGTTATGGGAAGGAGCAGTTCTTC.

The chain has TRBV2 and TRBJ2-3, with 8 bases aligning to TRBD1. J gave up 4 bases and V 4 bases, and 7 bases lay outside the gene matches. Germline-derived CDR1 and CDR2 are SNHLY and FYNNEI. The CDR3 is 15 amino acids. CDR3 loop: CASSADRGSADTQYF. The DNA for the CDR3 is TGTGCCAGCAGTGCCGACAGGGGAAGCGCAGATACGCAGTATTTT.

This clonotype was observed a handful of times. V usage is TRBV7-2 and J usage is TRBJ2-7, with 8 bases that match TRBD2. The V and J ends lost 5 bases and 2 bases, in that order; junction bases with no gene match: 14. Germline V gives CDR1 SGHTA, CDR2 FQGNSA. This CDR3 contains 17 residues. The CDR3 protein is CASSQSWASGFPYEQYF. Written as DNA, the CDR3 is TGTGCCAGCAGCCAAAGTTGGGCTAGCGGGTTTCCCTACGAGCAGTACTTC.

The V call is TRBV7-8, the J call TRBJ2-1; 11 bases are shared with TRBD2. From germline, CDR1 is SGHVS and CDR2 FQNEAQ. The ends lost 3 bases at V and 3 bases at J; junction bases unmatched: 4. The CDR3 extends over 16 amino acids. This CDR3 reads CASSFFSGGDYNEQFF. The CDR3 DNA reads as TGTGCCAGCAGCTTTTTTAGCGGGGGGGACTACAATGAGCAGTTCTTC. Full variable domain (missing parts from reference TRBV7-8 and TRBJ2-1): GAGVSQSPRYKVAKRGQDVALRCDPISGHVSLFWYQQALGQGPEFLTYFQNEAQLDKSGLPSDRFFAERPEGSVSTLKIQRTQQEDSAVYLCASSFFSGGDYNEQFFGPGTRLTVL.